One and the same sample provided the 13 T cell receptor beta chains below, sequenced in a study of blood T cell repertoires in COVID-19. Libraries were prepared by immunoSEQ multiplex PCR; TCRdb keeps only in-frame clonotypes and omits some of them. The table includes 230,000 or so clones, about nine tenths detected once. Specimen: PBMCs or T cells enriched from blood (not recorded which). The receptors shown here come from a woman between 35 and 50 years old with acute COVID-19.

The chain joins TRBV18 to TRBJ2-7; tentative D call: TRBD2 (6 bases). This CDR3 has 16 amino acids. With 2 bases removed from V and 0 bases from J, the gap between germline ends came to 14 bases. Germline V gene data show CDR1 as KGHSH and CDR2 as LQKENI. CDR3 sequence reads: CASSPGGTVSSYEQYF. The CDR3 coding sequence is TGTGCCAGCTCACCAGGGGGGACGGTAAGCTCCTACGAGCAGTACTTC.

The chain links TRBV7-9 to TRBJ1-1; 8 nucleotides line up with TRBD1. The V and J ends lost 4 bases and 1 base, in that order; junction bases with no gene match: 5. The CDR3 consists of 15 residues. Germline CDR1 SEHNR, CDR2 FQNEAQ (reference sequence). The CDR3 nucleotides read TGTGCCAGCAGCTCTACAGGGGGTCCGAACACTGAAGCTTTCTTT. Its translation is CASSSTGGPNTEAFF.

The chain joins TRBV19 to TRBJ1-2; D gene ambiguous. The V end was cut by 5 bases, the J end by 5 bases, with 15 bases between. The CDR3 runs to 14 residues. CDR1 is LNHDA, CDR2 SQIVND, per germline (reference sequence). The CDR3 reads CASSPGVAYYGYTF. The CDR3 region has the DNA TGTGCCAGTAGTCCCGGGGTCGCTTATTATGGCTACACCTTC. The variable domain in full, with the rest retrieved from reference TRBV19 and TRBJ1-2, is DGGITQSPKYLFRKEGQNVTLSCEQNLNHDAMYWYRQDPGQGLRLIYYSQIVNDFQKGDIAEGYSVSREKKESFPLTVTSAQKNPTAFYLCASSPGVAYYGYTFGSGTRLTVV.

In its sample, this clone was seen a few times. This chain joins TRBV3-1 (or the pseudogene TRBV3-2) and TRBJ1-2; D not resolved. Per germline, CDR1 LGHDT and CDR2 YNNKEL (reference sequence). The CDR3 covers 17 residues. The germline V and J ends were trimmed by 2 bases and 8 bases, with 24 bases remaining between them. CDR3 in amino acids: CASSQTGGATAVRGYTF. The CDR3 DNA is TGTGCCAGCAGCCAAACGGGTGGAGCCACGGCAGTGCGAGGCTACACCTTC.

The CDR3 sequence is CAWRDSPVGSPLHF. The CDR3 DNA reads as TGTGCCTGGAGGGATAGTCCGGTCGGGTCACCCCTCCACTTT. This chain joins TRBV30 and TRBJ1-6; D is unclear. V was trimmed by 3 bases and J by 10 bases, leaving 16 bases between them. Germline V gene data show CDR1 as GTSNPN and CDR2 as SVGIG (reference sequence). This CDR3 region has 14 residues.

The chain carries TRBV7-9 and TRBJ2-3; 10 nucleotides align to TRBD2. V shed 5 bases, J shed 5 bases, and the junction held 16 bases outside the gene matches. This CDR3 has 18 residues. Germline V gives CDR1 SEHNR, CDR2 FQNEAQ (reference sequence). Here the CDR3 reads CASSPRGVGTSVRDTQYF. CDR3 nucleotides: TGTGCCAGCAGCCCCCGAGGGGTTGGGACTAGCGTCAGAGATACGCAGTATTTT.

This clone was seen once. CDR3 sequence: CASQEVVVTEAFF. The CDR3 DNA is TGTGCCAGCCAAGAGGTGGTGGTGACTGAAGCTTTCTTT. The chain carries TRBV11-1 and TRBJ1-1; D is undetermined. Trimming pared 8 bases from V and 5 bases from J, leaving 15 bases between. Germline V lookup: CDR1 SGHAT, CDR2 FQDESV (reference sequence). The CDR3 covers 13 residues.

The chain joins TRBV7-6 to TRBJ1-6; weak D call: TRBD1 (6 bases). The CDR3 sequence is 13 residues long. Deletions cut 5 bases from V and 10 bases from J, with 12 bases between. Germline CDR1 reads SGHVS; CDR2 reads FNYEAQ. The DNA of the CDR3 is TGTGCCAGCAGCATAAACAGGGAATCACCCCTCCACTTT. This translates into CASSINRESPLHF.

The genes are TRBV7-9 and TRBJ1-4; a weak D match, TRBD1 (5 bases). With 2 bases removed from V and 6 bases from J, the gap between germline ends came to 13 bases. CDR1 SEHNR and CDR2 FQNEAQ come from the germline V gene (reference sequence). The CDR3 is 15 residues long. In DNA form, the CDR3 reads TGTGCCAGCAGCTTAATCGGGCAGGGTGATGAAAAACTGTTTTTT. It yields the protein CASSLIGQGDEKLFF. Filled out from reference TRBV7-9 and TRBJ1-4, the complete variable domain reads DTGVSQNPRHKITKRGQNVTFRCDPISEHNRLYWYRQTLGQGPEFLTYFQNEAQLEKSRLLSDRFSAERPKGSFSTLEIQRTEQGDSAMYLCASSLIGQGDEKLFFGSGTQLSVL.

The chain joins TRBV6-6 to TRBJ2-3; 14 nucleotides agree with TRBD2. This CDR3 has 21 amino acids. Germline V CDR1 and CDR2: MNHNY, SVGAGI (reference sequence). With V trimmed by 6 bases and J by 5 bases, 22 bases remained unmatched. In nucleotides, the CDR3 is TGTGCCAGCAGCCGAGCCTCGACTAGCGGGGGGGCCGTGGGGAACGGAGATACGCAGTATTTT. Its protein product is CASSRASTSGGAVGNGDTQYF.

This clone has a handful of counts. The chain combines TRBV5-8 with TRBJ2-3; D possibly corresponds to TRBD2 (5 bases). Germline loops: CDR1 SGHTS, CDR2 YDEGEE. The V and J ends lost 2 bases and 2 bases respectively, with 12 bases between them. This CDR3 is built from 15 residues. The CDR3 DNA reads TGTGCCAGCAGCTTCAGCGGCCGAAACACAGATACGCAGTATTTT. Translation: CASSFSGRNTDTQYF.

This clone was counted a single time. V is TRBV11-1 and J is TRBJ2-7, with TRBD2 identical over 9 bases. The germline gives CDR1 SGHAT, CDR2 FQDESV (reference sequence). Germline trimming cut 0 bases from V and 11 bases from J; bases unmatched to any gene: 5. The CDR3 has 13 amino acids. CDR3 sequence (DNA): TGTGCCAGCAGCTTAGCTAAGACTAGCGGAAAGTACTTC. Amino acids: CASSLAKTSGKYF.

The chain has TRBV5-1 and TRBJ2-5; 7 positions match TRBD1. The J segment lost 5 bases and the V segment lost 8 bases, leaving 6 bases of the junction unmatched. Germline V gene sequence: CDR1 SGHRS, CDR2 YFSETQ. This CDR3 is 12 amino acids long. In DNA, the CDR3 is TGCGCCAGTAGAGGGGGCCTGGAGACCCAGTACTTC. Protein sequence: CASRGGLETQYF.